The 27 T cell receptor beta chains reported below all come from one sample, sequenced in a study of cytomegalovirus exposure and HLA in healthy donors. With 60 Vbeta and 13 Jbeta primers, the PCR was carried out. TCRdb's table, derived via immunoSEQ multiplex PCR, lists solely in-frame clones and lacks some. The table records around 130,000 clones, about four fifths of them present only once. Sequenced sample: PBMCs. These receptors were obtained from a young man in good health and CMV-seronegative.

The chain employs TRBV11-2 and TRBJ1-3; D remains unclear. The germline V gene encodes CDR1 SGHAT and CDR2 FQNNGV. The CDR3 covers 17 residues. Trimming cost V 0 bases and J 0 bases, with 12 bases left between them. CDR3 in amino acids: CASSLDAAISSGNTIYF. CDR3 DNA: TGTGCCAGCAGCTTAGATGCGGCCATAAGCTCTGGAAACACCATATATTTT.

V is TRBV29-1 and J is TRBJ1-2; TRBD1 aligns across 10 bases. Germline trimming cut 4 bases from V and 8 bases from J; bases unmatched to any gene: 4. The CDR3 runs to 12 residues. CDR1 SQVTM and CDR2 ANQGSEA come from the germline V gene. In DNA form, the CDR3 reads TGCAGCGTTGGGGACAGGGGCTACGGCTACACCTTC. Protein sequence: CSVGDRGYGYTF. The variable domain in full, with the rest retrieved from reference TRBV29-1 and TRBJ1-2, is SAVISQKPSRDICQRGTSLTIQCQVDSQVTMMFWYRQQPGQSLTLIATANQGSEATYESGFVIDKFPISRPNLTFSTLTVSNMSPEDSSIYLCSVGDRGYGYTFGSGTRLTVV.

This rearrangement joins TRBV29-1 to TRBJ2-1, with 11 bases matching TRBD2. Germline trimming cut 4 bases from V and 4 bases from J; bases unmatched to any gene: 3. Germline V lookup: CDR1 SQVTM, CDR2 ANQGSEA. This CDR3 has 14 amino acids. As DNA, the CDR3 is TGCAGCGTTGCACTAGCGGGGGCTTACAATGAGCAGTTCTTC. It specifies CSVALAGAYNEQFF.

Regarding this clone: The same CDR3 can be traced to other DNA sequences in this sample. The V gene is TRBV4-3, the J gene TRBJ1-2, with a weak D call TRBD1 (5 bases). The CDR3 has 14 residues. With 1 base removed from V and 0 bases from J, the gap between germline ends came to 6 bases. Germline lookup yields CDR1 LGHNA and CDR2 YSLEER. CDR3 protein: CASSQATANYGYTF. The CDR3 DNA is TGCGCCAGCAGCCAAGCGACAGCTAACTATGGCTACACCTTC.

The V call is TRBV28, the J call TRBJ1-2, with D tentatively TRBD1 (6 bases). This CDR3 is 13 amino acids long. V was cut by 3 bases and J by 8 bases, with 13 bases left in between. Germline values: CDR1 MDHEN, CDR2 SYDVKM. CDR3 bases: TGTGCCAGCAGTTTTCGCAGGGGCGGAGGCTACACCTTC. This gives the protein CASSFRRGGGYTF.

CDR3 in amino acids: CASSQPLIGVTEAFF. The CDR3 DNA sequence: TGTGCCAGTAGTCAACCACTAATCGGGGTCACTGAAGCTTTCTTT. The rearrangement links TRBV19 to TRBJ1-1; D is ambiguous. The CDR3 length is 15 residues. V lost 5 bases, J lost 4 bases, and 17 bases lay in between. Germline lookup yields CDR1 LNHDA and CDR2 SQIVND (reference sequence). Using reference TRBV19 and TRBJ1-1 for the parts outside the CDR3, the full variable domain is DGGITQSPKYLFRKEGQNVTLSCEQNLNHDAMYWYRQDPGQGLRLIYYSQIVNDFQKGDIAEGYSVSREKKESFPLTVTSAQKNPTAFYLCASSQPLIGVTEAFFGQGTRLTVV.

The chain joins TRBV25-1 to TRBJ1-2; TRBD1 agrees at 7 bases. This CDR3 has 17 amino acids. Germline trimming cut 5 bases from V and 6 bases from J; bases unmatched to any gene: 18. Germline CDR1 reads MGHDK; CDR2 reads SYGVNS. Here the CDR3 DNA reads TGTGCCAGCAGTTCCCTCTCCGGGACAGACGCTGAGGATGGCTACACCTTC. Translated, it gives CASSSLSGTDAEDGYTF.

The chain employs TRBV7-2 and TRBJ2-1; TRBD2 aligns across 14 bases. In germline, CDR1 is SGHTA, CDR2 FQGNSA. The CDR3 is 17 amino acids. Trimming cost V 5 bases and J 7 bases; bases outside gene matches: 10. The CDR3 bases are TGTGCCAGCAGCATAACGACTAGCGGGGGGGCGCGGAATGAGCAGTTCTTC. Protein: CASSITTSGGARNEQFF.

This clone has just a few counts. The chain couples TRBV27 to TRBJ1-6; D is perhaps TRBD1 (5 bases). CDR3 length: 15 amino acids. Germline V CDR1 and CDR2: MNHEY, SMNVEV (reference sequence). V was clipped by 5 bases and J by 13 bases, with 21 bases between them. CDR3 bases: TGTGCCAGCAGTCGCCTTGGGGGGAGCCCCCGGCCCCTCCACTTT. Residues: CASSRLGGSPRPLHF.

The J gene is TRBJ1-6, the V gene TRBV11-2; 8 bases line up with TRBD1. Trimming at V came to 5 bases and at J to 7 bases, leaving 4 bases not matched to a gene. CDR3 size: 14 residues. CDR1 is SGHAT and CDR2 is FQNNGV in the germline V gene. The CDR3 DNA is TGTGCCAGCAGCCCCCGACAGGGGAATTCACCCCTCCACTTT. This encodes CASSPRQGNSPLHF.

V gene TRBV9 combines with J gene TRBJ2-2; the D is unclear. Germline loops: CDR1 SGDLS, CDR2 YYNGEE. The V end was cut by 3 bases, the J end by 4 bases, with 10 bases between. The CDR3 is 14 amino acids. The CDR3, as DNA: TGTGCCAGCAGCGCGGGTATGGTCACCGGGGAGCTGTTTTTT. Protein sequence: CASSAGMVTGELFF.

This chain uses TRBV7-2 with TRBJ1-5; 9 bases match TRBD1. Looked up from germline, CDR1 is SGHTA and CDR2 is FQGNSA. The CDR3 contains 14 residues. J lost 5 bases, V lost 5 bases, and 4 bases had no gene match. The CDR3 is CASSPRTGDQPQHF. Written as DNA, the CDR3 is TGTGCCAGCAGCCCTCGGACAGGGGATCAGCCCCAGCATTTT. Variable domain in full (rest from reference TRBV7-2 and TRBJ1-5): GAGVSQSPSNKVTEKGKDVELRCDPISGHTALYWYRQSLGQGLEFLIYFQGNSAPDKSGLPSDRFSAERTGGSVSTLTIQRTQQEDSAVYLCASSPRTGDQPQHFGDGTRLSIL.

This clone was seen a few times. The V call is TRBV15, the J call TRBJ2-3, with D possibly TRBD2 on 7 matching bases. This CDR3 is built from 20 residues. Germline values: CDR1 LNHNV, CDR2 YYDKDF (reference sequence). The V end lost 0 bases, the J end lost 7 bases, and 29 bases lay between the germline ends. The CDR3, as DNA: TGTGCCACCAGCAGAGAGAGGAGGGTCATGGGCGGGGGCAATAAAAATACGCAGTATTTT. Translating gives CATSRERRVMGGGNKNTQYF.

The chain employs TRBV14 and TRBJ2-5; a possible D gene is TRBD2 (6 bases). The length of the CDR3 is 17 residues. V was cut by 0 bases and J by 5 bases, with 19 bases left in between. Germline V gene lookup returns CDR1 SGHDN and CDR2 FVKESK. The CDR3 DNA sequence: TGTGCCAGCAGCCAAGAACCTCTAGCGAGGCCAGGGGAGACCCAGTACTTC. Protein: CASSQEPLARPGETQYF.

The rearrangement links TRBV7-3 to TRBJ2-3; TRBD2 matches 12 bases. The CDR3 runs 16 residues. The V and J ends lost 4 bases and 3 bases, in that order; junction bases with no gene match: 5. Germline V gene lookup returns CDR1 SGHTA and CDR2 FQGTGA. The CDR3 region is CASSYLAGGTTDTQYF. CDR3 in DNA: TGTGCCAGCAGCTATCTAGCGGGGGGGACAACAGATACGCAGTATTTT.

The chain employs TRBV4-3 and TRBJ1-5; the D gene is possibly TRBD1 (6 bases). This CDR3 is built from 16 residues. Germline V CDR1 and CDR2: LGHNA, YSLEER. V gave up 1 base and J gave up 3 bases, with 13 bases separating them. The CDR3: CASSQGGHTNNQPQHF. The CDR3 DNA sequence: TGCGCCAGCAGCCAAGGGGGACACACAAACAATCAGCCCCAGCATTTT.

The chain links TRBV5-4 to TRBJ2-1, with TRBD1 as a possible D gene (6 bases). V lost 2 bases and J lost 5, with 14 bases in between. The CDR3 has 15 amino acids. Germline V gives CDR1 SGHNT, CDR2 YYREEE (reference sequence). As DNA, the CDR3 is TGTGCCAGCAGCTTTGTGTCAGGGGCCGACAATGAGCAGTTCTTC. It specifies CASSFVSGADNEQFF.

The CDR3 loop is CASSYGTGNYGYTF. DNA of the CDR3: TGTGCCAGCAGTTACGGGACAGGGAACTATGGCTACACCTTC. The chain carries TRBV6-5 and TRBJ1-2, with TRBD1 matching 9 bases. The CDR3 extends over 14 amino acids. The V gene's germline CDR1 is MNHEY and CDR2 SVGAGI. J was trimmed by 2 bases and V by 2 bases; bases with no gene match: 0.

The chain uses TRBV2 and TRBJ2-7; weak D call: TRBD2 (5 bases). CDR1 is SNHLY, CDR2 FYNNEI, per germline. CDR3 size: 14 residues. V lost 5 bases and J 6 bases, leaving 17 bases between the germline ends. CDR3 coding DNA: TGTGCCAGCAGTCCTACTAGTAACCGTGCCGAGCAGTACTTC. Translation gives CASSPTSNRAEQYF.

The chain joins TRBV27 to TRBJ1-1, with TRBD1 matching over 7 bases. This CDR3 region has 14 residues. From germline, CDR1 is MNHEY and CDR2 SMNVEV (reference sequence). Trimming took 2 bases from V and 5 from J; bases not matched to a gene: 5. In DNA, the CDR3 is TGTGCCAGCAGTTTAAGGGGGCGATCAACTGAAGCTTTCTTT. Its protein is CASSLRGRSTEAFF.

The sample holds a few counts of this clone. The gene calls are TRBV19 and TRBJ1-1; no definite D call. Trimming removed 2 bases at V and 4 bases at J, with 14 bases between. Germline assignment: CDR1 LNHDA and CDR2 SQIVND (reference sequence). This CDR3 has 15 residues. CDR3 sequence reads: CASSITGSGATEAFF. As DNA, the CDR3 is TGTGCCAGTAGTATAACTGGATCGGGAGCCACTGAAGCTTTCTTT.

The chain is built from TRBV28 and TRBJ1-1; perhaps TRBD1 as D (6 bases). The CDR3 contains 12 residues. Germline V CDR1 and CDR2: MDHEN, SYDVKM. V was pared by 8 bases and J by 4 bases, with 11 bases between. CDR3 loop: CASRSGVTEAFF. In DNA, the CDR3 is TGTGCCAGCCGATCAGGGGTCACTGAAGCTTTCTTT.

This rearrangement joins TRBV14 to TRBJ2-7, with D perhaps matching TRBD1 (5 bases). The CDR3 extends over 14 amino acids. Trimming left V 0 bases short and J 3 bases short, with 9 bases between. Germline V lookup: CDR1 SGHDN, CDR2 FVKESK. The DNA for the CDR3 is TGTGCCAGCAGCCAAGATCAGGGTTACTACGAGCAGTACTTC. Translation: CASSQDQGYYEQYF.

V gene TRBV19 combines with J gene TRBJ1-5, with 9 bases lining up with TRBD1. The CDR3 extends over 15 amino acids. The germline V gene has CDR1 LNHDA and CDR2 SQIVND (reference sequence). Trimming took 5 bases from V and 6 from J; bases not matched to a gene: 8. This CDR3 is CASSVQGALSQPQHF. In DNA, the CDR3 is TGTGCCAGTAGTGTACAGGGGGCCCTAAGTCAGCCCCAGCATTTT.

The chain employs TRBV6-5 and TRBJ2-3; TRBD1 matches at 8 bases. Germline trimming cut 6 bases from V and 1 base from J; bases unmatched to any gene: 3. The CDR3 is 14 residues long. From germline, CDR1 is MNHEY and CDR2 SVGAGI. The CDR3 is CASRTGVRTDTQYF. The CDR3 region has the DNA TGTGCCAGCAGGACAGGGGTTCGCACAGATACGCAGTATTTT.

The table lists this clone with a count of one. Distinct nucleotide sequences in the sample also encode this CDR3. The chain is built from TRBV6-5 and TRBJ1-1; 9 bases are shared with TRBD1. V was pared by 6 bases and J by 8 bases, with 10 bases of the junction left unmatched. Germline V lookup: CDR1 MNHEY, CDR2 SVGAGI. CDR3 length: 14 amino acids. The CDR3 coding sequence is TGTGCCAGCAGCTCCCTGGGACAGGGCCCCGAAGCTTTCTTT. This sequence encodes CASSSLGQGPEAFF.

The chain links TRBV7-2 to TRBJ1-2; maybe TRBD1 (6 bases). CDR3 size: 15 residues. Germline assignment: CDR1 SGHTA and CDR2 FQGNSA. V lost 1 base and J 6 bases, leaving 15 bases between the germline ends. The CDR3 protein is CASSLDNRDTDGYTF. The CDR3 region has the DNA TGTGCCAGCAGCTTAGACAATCGGGACACGGATGGCTACACCTTC. The full variable domain, completed using reference TRBV7-2 and TRBJ1-2, is GAGVSQSPSNKVTEKGKDVELRCDPISGHTALYWYRQSLGQGLEFLIYFQGNSAPDKSGLPSDRFSAERTGGSVSTLTIQRTQQEDSAVYLCASSLDNRDTDGYTFGSGTRLTVV.